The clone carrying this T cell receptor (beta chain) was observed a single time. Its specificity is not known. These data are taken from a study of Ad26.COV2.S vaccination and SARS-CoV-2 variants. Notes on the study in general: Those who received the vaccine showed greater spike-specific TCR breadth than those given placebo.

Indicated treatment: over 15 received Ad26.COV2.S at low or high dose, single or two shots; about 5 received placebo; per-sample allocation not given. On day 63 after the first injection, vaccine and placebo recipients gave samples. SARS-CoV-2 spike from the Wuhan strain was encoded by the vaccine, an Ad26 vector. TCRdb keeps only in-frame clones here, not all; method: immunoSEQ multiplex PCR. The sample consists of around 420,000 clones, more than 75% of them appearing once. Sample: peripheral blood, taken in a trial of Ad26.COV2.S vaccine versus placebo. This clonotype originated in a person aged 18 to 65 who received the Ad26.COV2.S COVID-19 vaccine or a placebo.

CDR3: CASSFRGLLEDTQYF. The CDR3 DNA follows: TGTGCCAGCAGCTTCCGCGGGCTTTTGGAAGATACGCAGTATTTT. The V call is TRBV5-8, the J call TRBJ2-3; tentative D call: TRBD2 (5 bases). This CDR3 is built from 15 residues. Trimming shortened V by 2 bases and J by 5 bases, and 15 bases separated the two germline ends. Germline-derived CDR1 and CDR2 are SGHTS and YDEGEE. Drawing the rest from reference TRBV5-8 and TRBJ2-3, the complete variable domain is EAGVTQSPTHLIKTRGQQATLRCSPISGHTSVYWYQQALGLGLQFLLWYDEGEERNRGNFPPRFSGRQFPNYSSELNVNALELEDSALYLCASSFRGLLEDTQYFGPGTRLTVL.